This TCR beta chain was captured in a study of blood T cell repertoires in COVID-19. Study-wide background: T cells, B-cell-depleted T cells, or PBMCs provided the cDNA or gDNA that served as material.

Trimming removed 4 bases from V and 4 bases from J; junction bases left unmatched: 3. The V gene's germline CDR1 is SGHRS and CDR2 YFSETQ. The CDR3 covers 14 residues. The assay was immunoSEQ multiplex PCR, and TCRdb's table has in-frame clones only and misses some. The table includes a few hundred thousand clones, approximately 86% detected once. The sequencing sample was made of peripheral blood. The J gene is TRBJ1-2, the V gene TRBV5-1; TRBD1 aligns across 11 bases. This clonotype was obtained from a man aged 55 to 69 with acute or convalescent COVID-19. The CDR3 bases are TGCGCCAGCAGCGCCGGGACAGGGGGCTATGGCTACACCTTC. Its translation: CASSAGTGGYGYTF.